A selection of T cell receptor beta chains follows, all from one sample in a study of monozygotic twins with inflammatory bowel disease. Each CDR3 protein gets one entry in TCRdb, which reprocessed the 5' RACE reads and gives no DNA. The data show 190,000 or so distinct CDR3 sequences, and the top ten clones hold less than 2%. The sample taken for sequencing was blood. The source is a human donor with ulcerative colitis or Crohn's disease, or a healthy co-twin of an affected twin (not recorded which). The CDR3 runs from the conserved cysteine through the conserved F or W.

V	J	CDR3
TRBV14	TRBJ2-5	CTSSHLETQYF
TRBV7-8	TRBJ1-1	CASSLGRGARGTEAFF
TRBV29-1	TRBJ2-7	CSVGQGNEQYF
TRBV20-1	TRBJ1-4	CSAVQGGGEKLFF
TRBV27	TRBJ2-1	CASRLIAGGAYGQFF
TRBV4-2	TRBJ2-1	CASSQAVGSSYNEQFF
TRBV20-1	TRBJ1-3	CSARRPSEGNTIYF
TRBV29-1	TRBJ1-1	CSVGAQAITEAFF
TRBV6-2/TRBV6-3	TRBJ1-5	CASSYQVRQPQHF
TRBV5-4	TRBJ1-2	CASSPNSLNYGYTF
TRBV5-8	TRBJ1-6	CASSSGPYFVALHF
TRBV12-3/TRBV12-4	TRBJ1-5	CASSPGVGQPQHF
TRBV10-3	TRBJ2-3	CAISEWVADTQYF
TRBV18	TRBJ2-1	CASSPLSRDNEQFF
TRBV6-1	TRBJ1-2	CASGLGGASYGYTF
TRBV29-1	TRBJ2-7	CSVGLGVSYEQYF
TRBV27	TRBJ2-7	CASRRILAGASYEQYF
TRBV5-4	TRBJ1-1	CASSPETDSKTAFF
TRBV5-1	TRBJ1-6	CASSLAPFGDSPLHF
TRBV29-1	TRBJ1-1	CSVAPPNTEAFF
TRBV5-5	TRBJ1-2	CASSSDRGSYGYTF
TRBV7-3	TRBJ1-1	CASSYQGGDTEAFF
TRBV7-2	TRBJ2-2	CASSLGRDRQYTGELFF
TRBV20-1	TRBJ1-1	CSAPRAINTEAFF
TRBV5-1	TRBJ1-4	CASSLGGFNEKLFF
TRBV12-3/TRBV12-4	TRBJ1-5	CASSHRDQPQHF
TRBV3-1	TRBJ2-5	CASKLSVTGAAKTQYF
TRBV5-1	TRBJ1-5	CASSLWSGGQPQHF
TRBV7-9	TRBJ2-3	CASSSPRGHSNDTQYF
TRBV10-3	TRBJ2-7	CAISDPGTGGSYEQYF